This TCR beta chain derives from a study of cytomegalovirus exposure and HLA in healthy donors. Overall study findings and caveats: Over 150 TCR beta chains were listed as cytomegalovirus-associated. Many donors shared some public TCRs, even though most TCR sequences were rare. There were three CMV-associated chains whose specificity for CMV antigens was confirmed in vitro.

Some clones are missing from TCRdb's copy, which holds only in-frame ones; the method was immunoSEQ multiplex PCR. The sample carries 130,000 to 150,000 clones, roughly nine tenths recorded once. Trimming took 2 bases from V and 0 from J; bases not matched to a gene: 6. The germline gives CDR1 SGHTA, CDR2 FQGNSA. CDR3 length: 17 amino acids. Worth noting for this clone: Its antigen remains unknown.

Donors came from a validation cohort of about 110 subjects, distinct from the first 666-subject cohort. V gene TRBV7-2 combines with J gene TRBJ2-3, with 9 bases that match TRBD2. This receptor was obtained from a woman between 18 and 29 years old in good health and CMV-seropositive. The sample consisted of PBMCs. CDR3 bases: TGTGCCAGCAGCTTAAGTCTTAGCGGGGGAAGCACAGATACGCAGTATTTT. Its protein product is CASSLSLSGGSTDTQYF.